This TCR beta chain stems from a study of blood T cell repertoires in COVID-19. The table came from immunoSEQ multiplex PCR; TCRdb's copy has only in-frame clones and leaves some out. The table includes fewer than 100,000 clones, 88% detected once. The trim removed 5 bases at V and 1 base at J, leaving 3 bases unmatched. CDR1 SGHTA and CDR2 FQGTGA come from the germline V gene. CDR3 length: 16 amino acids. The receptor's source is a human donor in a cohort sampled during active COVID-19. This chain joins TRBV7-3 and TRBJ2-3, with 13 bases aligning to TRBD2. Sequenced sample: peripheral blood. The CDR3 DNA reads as TGTGCCAGCAGCCACGGACTAGCGGGAGGCACAGATACGCAGTATTTT. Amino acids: CASSHGLAGGTDTQYF.